A selection of T cell receptor beta chains follows, all from one sample in a study of blood T cell repertoires in COVID-19. Repertoires were generated with immunoSEQ multiplex PCR, while TCRdb's copy carries only in-frame clones and drops some. The profile shows 79,000 or so clones, around 86% of them singletons. Sequenced input: peripheral blood. These receptors all stem from a human donor in a cohort sampled during active COVID-19. Each CDR3 is given with its conserved first and last residue. The order of the fields is J gene, V gene, CDR3 protein.

TRBJ1-4 TRBV27 CASRTAGFDEKLFF
TRBJ2-5 TRBV28 CASSLNRGQYF
TRBJ2-5 TRBV30 CAWVSSLETQYF
TRBJ1-1 TRBV4-1 CASSRQGYTEAFF
TRBJ2-3 TRBV14 CASSPGQAYTDTQYF
TRBJ1-3 TRBV19 CASTRGAGNTIYF
TRBJ2-7 TRBV11-2 CASSSRGAAGSYEQYF
TRBJ1-1 TRBV29-1 CSVRAGNTEAFF
TRBJ2-5 TRBV3-1/TRBV3-2 CASSQQIQETQYF
TRBJ1-2 TRBV28 CASSLGGGLTNYGYTF
TRBJ2-7 TRBV27 CATGTDPYVEQYF